This passage covers 25 T cell receptor beta chains from one sample sequenced in a study of glioma-infiltrating T cells after dendritic cell vaccination. Time point of the sample: after dendritic cell vaccination, including at tumor progression/relapse. TCRdb's copy holds only in-frame clones and misses some; the assay was immunoSEQ multiplex PCR. The sample has about 50,000 clones, 89% seen once; the top ten hold roughly 5%. This specimen consisted of blood, obtained after dendritic cell vaccination. The receptor source for this set is a human donor with glioblastoma.

The V call is TRBV19, the J call TRBJ2-1; 7 bases match TRBD2. With 4 bases clipped from V and 2 bases from J, the junction kept 2 bases outside the gene matches. Germline values: CDR1 LNHDA, CDR2 SQIVND (reference sequence). This CDR3 has 14 amino acids. Here the CDR3 DNA reads TGTGCCAGTAGTAGCGGGAGTACCTACAATGAGCAGTTCTTC. It encodes CASSSGSTYNEQFF.

The gene calls are TRBV7-9 and TRBJ1-2; D is possibly TRBD1 (5 bases). The germline V and J ends were trimmed by 3 bases and 3 bases, with 8 bases remaining between them. This CDR3 has 13 residues. Germline V gene sequence: CDR1 SEHNR, CDR2 FQNEAQ (reference sequence). This chain's CDR3 is CASSFQTDYGYTF. CDR3 bases: TGTGCCAGCAGCTTTCAGACAGACTATGGCTACACCTTC.

The chain links TRBV28 to TRBJ2-2, with D unresolved. Germline V gene sequence: CDR1 MDHEN, CDR2 SYDVKM. The CDR3 sequence is 15 residues long. V lost 2 bases and J lost 4, with 11 bases in between. The CDR3 spells CASSLERAFTGELFF. DNA of the CDR3: TGTGCCAGCAGTTTAGAGCGAGCATTCACCGGGGAGCTGTTTTTT.

A few counts support this clone. CDR3 in DNA: TGTGCCAGCAGCCAGATTAGCGGGCCGGGCACCGGGGAGCTGTTTTTT. Its protein product is CASSQISGPGTGELFF. The rearrangement links TRBV4-2 to TRBJ2-2; TRBD2 matches 7 bases. V shed 3 bases, J shed 4 bases, and the junction held 8 bases outside the gene matches. From germline, CDR1 is LGHNA and CDR2 YNFKEQ. The CDR3 runs to 16 residues.

J is TRBJ1-4 and V is TRBV10-3; D is ambiguous. Trimming removed 6 bases from V and 7 bases from J, with 12 bases in between. This CDR3 comprises 13 residues. Per germline, CDR1 ENHRY and CDR2 SYGVKD. This chain's CDR3 is CAIRGVESEKLFF. The CDR3 nucleotides read TGTGCCATCAGGGGCGTGGAAAGTGAAAAACTGTTTTTT.

The chain links TRBV6-5 to TRBJ1-4; no reliable D call. The CDR3 loop spans 13 amino acids. Germline V gene sequence: CDR1 MNHEY, CDR2 SVGAGI. V lost 7 bases to trimming and J lost 3 bases, with 9 bases between them. The CDR3 protein is CASTRGSNEKLFF. CDR3 coding DNA: TGTGCCAGCACCCGAGGGTCTAATGAAAAACTGTTTTTT.

The rearrangement links TRBV4-1 to TRBJ1-1; 9 bases are shared with TRBD1. This CDR3 has 13 residues. Germline trimming cut 5 bases from V and 4 bases from J; bases unmatched to any gene: 2. CDR1 and CDR2 (germline): MGHRA, YSYEKL. This chain's CDR3 is CASSSTGGTEAFF. DNA for the CDR3: TGCGCCAGCAGCTCGACAGGGGGCACTGAAGCTTTCTTT.

The rearrangement uses TRBV25-1 and TRBJ1-3, with 10 bases lining up with TRBD1. With 3 bases clipped from V and 7 bases from J, the junction kept 6 bases outside the gene matches. Germline CDR1 MGHDK, CDR2 SYGVNS. The CDR3 runs 15 residues. CDR3 in amino acids: CASSDSGTGDNTIYF. CDR3 nucleotides: TGTGCCAGCAGTGACTCCGGGACAGGGGACAACACCATATATTTT.

V usage is TRBV5-1 and J usage is TRBJ1-5; the D is unclear. V dropped 0 bases and J dropped 5 bases, with 6 bases sitting between them. The germline CDR1 and CDR2 sequences are SGHRS and YFSETQ. This CDR3 is 13 amino acids long. The CDR3 sequence is CASSLGLDQPQHF. In DNA, the CDR3 is TGCGCCAGCAGCTTGGGTTTAGATCAGCCCCAGCATTTT.

V is TRBV18 and J is TRBJ2-3; 10 bases match TRBD1. The J segment lost 4 bases and the V segment lost 3 bases, leaving 7 bases of the junction unmatched. From germline, CDR1 is KGHSH and CDR2 LQKENI. The length of the CDR3 is 16 residues. Here the CDR3 DNA reads TGTGCCAGCTCACCCACCGGGACAGGGGTCCCAGATACGCAGTATTTT. Protein sequence: CASSPTGTGVPDTQYF.

The chain carries TRBV28 and TRBJ2-1; 8 bases agree with TRBD2. Germline CDR1 reads MDHEN; CDR2 reads SYDVKM. This CDR3 is 14 amino acids long. The J segment lost 0 bases and the V segment lost 9 bases, leaving 4 bases of the junction unmatched. The CDR3 DNA sequence: TGTGCCAGTCAGACTAGCGCCTCCTACAATGAGCAGTTCTTC. Its protein is CASQTSASYNEQFF.

J is TRBJ1-3 and V is TRBV30; D unresolved. The V and J ends lost 5 bases and 4 bases respectively, with 6 bases between them. Germline V gives CDR1 GTSNPN, CDR2 SVGIG (reference sequence). CDR3 size: 11 residues. The CDR3, as DNA: TGTGCCTGGGAACTAGGAAACACCATATATTTT. Its translation is CAWELGNTIYF.

The rearrangement links TRBV13 to TRBJ2-4; maybe TRBD2 (5 bases). Germline values: CDR1 PRHDT, CDR2 FYEKMQ (reference sequence). Trimming pared 4 bases from V and 8 bases from J, leaving 27 bases between. The CDR3 runs 18 residues. The CDR3 protein is CASSSRSSRLSVVDIQYF. In DNA form, the CDR3 reads TGTGCCAGCAGCTCTCGGTCTAGCCGACTATCAGTCGTTGACATTCAGTACTTC.

This chain uses TRBV6-5 with TRBJ1-1, with 12 bases lining up with TRBD1. The junction had 6 bases not matched to a gene; V was cut back by 5 bases and J by 8 bases. CDR3 size: 14 residues. Per germline, CDR1 MNHEY and CDR2 SVGAGI. CDR3 loop: CASSPPGTGGEAFF. CDR3 bases: TGTGCCAGCAGTCCTCCCGGGACAGGGGGCGAAGCTTTCTTT.

The genes are TRBV19 and TRBJ1-5; no clear D gene. The germline V gene encodes CDR1 LNHDA and CDR2 SQIVND (reference sequence). V was shortened by 7 bases and J by 7 bases, with 17 bases between the two germline ends. This CDR3 spans 14 amino acids. The CDR3 coding sequence is TGTGCCAGTACCACTCGGGGAGGAATCCAGCCCCAGCATTTT. It is translated as CASTTRGGIQPQHF.

The chain uses TRBV4-1 and TRBJ2-1, with TRBD2 matching over 9 bases. Germline V gene sequence: CDR1 MGHRA, CDR2 YSYEKL. Trimming cost V 1 base and J 1 base; bases outside gene matches: 20. CDR3 length: 22 residues. The CDR3, as DNA: TGCGCCAGCAGCCAAGGTGGCGCGGGAGGGCCAAAGAAGTATAATTCCTACAATGAGCAGTTCTTC. Translated: CASSQGGAGGPKKYNSYNEQFF.

The CDR3 loop reads CASSPTGTNYGYTF. DNA of the CDR3: TGTGCCAGCTCACCAACGGGAACTAACTATGGCTACACCTTC. The rearrangement joins TRBV18 to TRBJ1-2; no clear D gene. This CDR3 has 14 amino acids. The V gene's germline CDR1 is KGHSH and CDR2 LQKENI. Deletions cut 2 bases from V and 0 bases from J, with 7 bases between.

The CDR3, as DNA: TGTGCCAGCAGTCTGGGAGGACCAGCCTACAATGAGCAGTTCTTC. Amino acid sequence: CASSLGGPAYNEQFF. The J gene is TRBJ2-1, the V gene TRBV2; perhaps TRBD2 as D (6 bases). Germline values: CDR1 SNHLY, CDR2 FYNNEI. V was trimmed by 5 bases and J by 2 bases, leaving 13 bases between them. This CDR3 is 15 amino acids long.

This clone was found once. This sequence joins TRBV6-1 and TRBJ1-1, with D perhaps TRBD1 (5 bases). There are 12 residues in the CDR3. Trimming stripped 1 base from V and 11 bases from J, with 11 bases between. Per the germline V gene, CDR1 is MNHNS and CDR2 is SASEGT. In DNA form, the CDR3 reads TGTGCCAGCAGTGAAGAAAGGACACGCGCTTTCTTT. Protein sequence: CASSEERTRAFF.

The chain couples TRBV9 to TRBJ2-1; perhaps TRBD1 as D (5 bases). This CDR3 has 14 residues. The germline gives CDR1 SGDLS, CDR2 YYNGEE. V gave up 2 bases and J gave up 9 bases, with 15 bases separating them. The CDR3 reads CASSVEVGRSEQFF. The CDR3 nucleotides read TGTGCCAGCAGCGTTGAAGTGGGGCGATCTGAGCAGTTCTTC.

The chain links TRBV30 to TRBJ2-3; 8 positions match TRBD2. With V trimmed by 4 bases and J by 3 bases, 9 bases remained unmatched. CDR1 is GTSNPN, CDR2 SVGIG, per germline (reference sequence). The CDR3 extends over 15 amino acids. This CDR3 reads CAWKGSGNPTDTQYF. The DNA of the CDR3 is TGTGCCTGGAAAGGTAGCGGGAATCCGACAGATACGCAGTATTTT.

This chain uses TRBV7-9 with TRBJ1-2; TRBD1 might be the D (5 bases). The CDR3 is made up of 13 amino acids. Per the germline V gene, CDR1 is SEHNR and CDR2 is FQNEAQ (reference sequence). V was pared by 6 bases and J by 8 bases, with 16 bases between. The CDR3 DNA reads TGTGCCAGCAGTTCACGGACACGGCTCGGCTACACCTTC. Its translation is CASSSRTRLGYTF.

The chain employs TRBV5-1 and TRBJ2-3, with TRBD2 matching over 9 bases. V was pared by 0 bases and J by 6 bases, with 8 bases of the junction left unmatched. The CDR3 extends over 16 amino acids. Germline assignment: CDR1 SGHRS and CDR2 YFSETQ. The CDR3 region has the DNA TGCGCCAGCAGCTTGGCCAGGGCGGGAGGGTCGGATACGCAGTATTTT. It is translated as CASSLARAGGSDTQYF.

The chain employs TRBV6-5 and TRBJ1-5; D unclear. The CDR3 covers 12 residues. The germline CDR1 and CDR2 sequences are MNHEY and SVGAGI. Trimming cost V 2 bases and J 9 bases, with 8 bases left between them. Here the CDR3 reads CASSYTSGPQHF. In DNA, the CDR3 is TGTGCCAGCAGTTACACCTCGGGGCCCCAGCATTTT.

The rearrangement uses TRBV28 and TRBJ2-7, with D perhaps TRBD2 (6 bases). CDR1 is MDHEN and CDR2 is SYDVKM in the germline V gene. The CDR3 is 14 amino acids. V lost 10 bases, J lost 0 bases, and 16 bases lay in between. The CDR3 protein is CAIGTPGSSYEQYF. The CDR3, as DNA: TGTGCCATCGGGACTCCCGGGAGCTCCTACGAGCAGTACTTC.